The sequence of this T cell receptor (beta chain) was determined in a study of CD8 T cells in Susac syndrome (dated by TCRdb to about 2019). For the wider study: Whether CD8+ T cell activation and differentiation in Susac syndrome was antigen driven was tested using repertoire sequencing. The study compared CD8+ T cell repertoire clonality among roughly 12 healthy donors, 14 Susac syndrome patients and fewer than 19 multiple sclerosis patients.

Peripheral blood CD8+ and CD4+ T cells from healthy donors, Susac syndrome patients and multiple sclerosis patients were profiled by high-throughput TCR beta sequencing. The multiple sclerosis controls were treatment-naive patients whose relapsing-remitting disease, either stable or active, fulfilled the revised McDonald criteria. Bulk CD8+ and CD4+ T cells were purified by magnetic negative isolation, while CD8+ TEMRA cells were enriched using FACS. Blood was collected in EDTA tubes and processed within 24 hours, with PBMCs isolated through density gradient centrifugation. PBMCs intended for TCR sequencing were cryopreserved in liquid nitrogen and were subsequently thawed in a 37 degrees C water bath. The sorted or isolated CD4+, CD8+ and CD8+ TEMRA cells reached a purity of at least 90%. RNA was extracted using the RNeasy kit, and about 0.45 to 1 ug of the RNA was reverse transcribed with random hexamers. The immunoSEQ multiplex PCR assay, which covers 54 Vbeta and 13 Jbeta segments, was used to amplify TCR beta CDR3 regions. PCR amplification bias was corrected by using a synthetic template baseline for primer optimization and computational correction. The authors processed their data as follows. Reads were assigned to V, D and J genes according to IMGT and analyzed in immunoSEQ Analyzer, with only productive sequences retained. To calculate clonality, Shannon entropy was normalized by log2 of the number of productive unique sequences and then subtracted from one. Public and private clones were assessed among the 100 most prevalent clones of each patient and control. A clone was defined as Susac-specific if it was absent from the healthy and MS cohorts, from 1052 published viral clones and from other ImmuneACCESS disease sequences. TCRdb applied fastp at Q25 and MiXCR to the public reads, then kept only in-frame beta chains. Rows are unified per CDR3 protein, each entry keeping the most common DNA and genes. TCRdb, rather than the study authors, made the V and J calls. The sample table holds roughly 120,000 distinct CDR3 sequences, of which about 92% were seen once. The ten largest account for approximately 0.31% of the sample.

As regards this clonotype: What antigen it recognizes has not been identified. Per-nucleotide qualities are absent, and no much larger clonotype sits a single base away.

In the germline V gene, CDR1 corresponds to SGHRS and CDR2 to YFSETQ. V is trimmed back by 4 bases and J by 1 base, and the junction contains 9 bases that no gene match accounts for. The CDR3 goes from the cysteine to the phenylalanine over 16 residues. Only the CDR3 DNA stays, 48 bases, in frame from base 1. Overall results and qualifications from the work: The number of individuals in the TCR sequencing and HLA analysis was acknowledged as relatively small.

The chain is made from TRBV5-1 and TRBJ2-3; 7 junctional bases match TRBD2. The specimen was CD8+ T cells from PBMCs. This receptor was taken from a human donor with multiple sclerosis. The CDR3 here reads CASSGEGFLGTDTQYF. The sequenced DNA is TGCGCCAGCAGCGGGGAGGGCTTTCTAGGCACAGATACGCAGTATTTT.